This T cell receptor beta chain was captured by sequencing in a study of blood T cells in healthy people across ages (dated by TCRdb to about 2015). Context from the whole study: In model experiments, roughly one uniquely barcoded TCR beta cDNA molecule per two T cells was captured by template switching. Age-related changes in TCR beta repertoire diversity were measured in the study by deep sequencing normalized with unique cDNA molecular identifiers. The donors were divided into four age groups: young (average approximately 15 years), middle-aged (about 39), aged (62) and long-lived (roughly 86). For two donors (one aged 18 to 30 and one aged 80 or older), the study analyzed two additional independent replicas of 1 million unique cDNA reads from the same blood draw.

Concerning this clonotype: It has no known antigen specificity. No qualities accompany the bases; no much larger clone lies one base away.

Preparation of the library involved 5' RACE. Instrument used: Illumina HiSeq 2500. A second PCR of about 6 to 11 cycles was performed with a sample-barcoded 5' primer and a J-beta primer mix. A template-switch 5' adaptor carrying 12 random nucleotides introduced a unique molecular identifier onto each TCR beta cDNA molecule. Each sample yielded at least 3 million CDR3-containing paired-end reads. All of the RNA was converted into first-strand cDNA using the Mint cDNA synthesis kit, with a TRBC-specific oligonucleotide serving as the primer. Following uracil-DNA glycosylase treatment, a first 18-cycle PCR with universal primers M1SS and BC2_uni_R was performed on all cDNA. Under the source paper's analysis protocol: For normalization, 1 million high-quality reads were randomly selected from each sample, with every read carrying a distinct molecular identifier. Reads with shared molecular identifiers were discarded instead of being binned into consensus sequences. MiTCR, run with a Q25 quality threshold and the strictest error-elimination algorithm, handled CDR3 identification, clonotype clustering and error correction. Lower-bound total TCR beta diversity was estimated with a nonparametric unseen species model using Euler transformation. In-frame beta chains were kept once TCRdb had trimmed the public reads at Q25 with fastp and called clones with MiXCR. Every entry covers one CDR3 protein and lists the most common genes and DNA from its rows. TCRdb, not the original authors, processed these V and J calls. This sample has approximately 800,000 distinct CDR3 sequences in its table, and 25% of those were observed once. The ten largest clones represent approximately 3.7% of the sample.

The donors were 40 or so Caucasian individuals from Russia, aged roughly 6 to 100 years, who were systemically healthy. Each donor gave 8.5 to 10 milliliters of peripheral blood, collected into EDTA-treated Vacutainer tubes. PBMCs were isolated by Ficoll-Paque density-gradient centrifugation, with at least 7 million obtained per sample. Total RNA, at least 5 micrograms per sample, was extracted from PBMCs with Trizol reagent. The percentages of naive CD45RAhigh/CD27high T cells were determined by flow cytometry on a PBMC aliquot from every donor. Overall results and qualifications from the work: A strong correlation was found between observed TCR beta diversity and the percentage of naive T cells measured by flow cytometry. Because profiling used bulk unsorted PBMCs, naive and antigen-experienced compartments could not be compared conclusively. Total diversity estimates from one million sequenced T cells were considered lower bounds and underestimates. Observed TCR beta diversity per million T cells fell roughly linearly with age, and a significant reduction was already apparent by age roughly 40. Compared with the aged group, the long-lived group had more naive CD4+ T cells, fewer expanded clones and increased TCR diversity, suggesting age selection. Because donor CMV infection status was unknown, age-related changes in expanded clonotypes were potentially confounded.

The CDR3 goes from the cysteine to the phenylalanine over 16 residues. Only the CDR3 DNA stays, 48 bases, in frame from base 1. CDR1 LNHNV and CDR2 YYDKDF are derived from the germline V gene (reference sequence). The germline V end is reduced by 1 base and the J end by 3 bases; junction bases left unmatched: 6. These data also formed part of another study, on T cells of mothers and their children. Reported in the second study: Nine systemically healthy Caucasian individuals served as donors, namely three mothers together with their six children. cDNA synthesis consumed the entire amount of extracted RNA, loaded at about 1.5 ug RNA in each 15 ul reaction. In the second PCR, sample barcodes and 2-4 random nucleotides were introduced via the M1S primer. More than 8 million TCR beta CDR3 reads were obtained from each mother, and approximately 3 million reads were obtained from each child. In both related and unrelated pairs, thymic selection shapes the output of TCR recombination in a similar way, with inherited differences having only a minor effect. Related mother-child pairs always showed normalized repertoire overlap that was slightly higher than in unrelated mother-child pairs, though the difference was never significant. Persistent microchimeric T cell clones were not detected, at a sensitivity of 85 to 100 clones per million clonotypes. The study used deep NGS to compare TCR beta repertoires of mothers and children, seeking features distinguishing related mother-child pairs from unrelated individuals. On average, the children were roughly 10 +/- 4 years old, while the mothers were about 38 +/- 4 years old. After adapters were ligated using NEBNext reagents, the libraries underwent 100+100 nt paired-end sequencing on an Illumina HiSeq 2000. Mother and child libraries were prepared a month apart and sequenced in separate runs to prevent cross-contamination. Between about 500,000 and 2,100,000 distinct TCR beta clonotypes were identified per donor. Naive TCR beta clonotypes were estimated from low-frequency clonotypes matched to each donor's FACS-determined naive share, without sorting.

Sequenced: blood. Recombination joined TRBV15 with TRBJ2-7, and 10 junctional nucleotides match TRBD1. The source of this sequence is a boy between 10 and 17 years old in good health. CDR3 loop: CATSRVGQGNIYEQYF. In nucleotide form, the sequence is TGTGCCACCAGCAGAGTGGGACAGGGGAACATCTACGAGCAGTACTTC.